The 22 T cell receptor beta chains listed next were all sequenced from one sample in a study of blood T cell repertoires in COVID-19. Profiled with immunoSEQ multiplex PCR; TCRdb holds only in-frame clones, not every one. The sample has some 130,000 clones; roughly 80% are singletons. Material for sequencing was PBMCs or T cells enriched from blood (not recorded which). These receptors all stem from a woman aged 50 to 60 who had recovered from COVID-19.

This clone has only a few counts. The chain joins TRBV27 to TRBJ2-7; maybe TRBD2 (6 bases). CDR3 length: 14 amino acids. The V end was cut by 6 bases, the J end by 5 bases, with 17 bases between. From germline, CDR1 is MNHEY and CDR2 SMNVEV (reference sequence). The CDR3 region is CASRRPHGGNEQYF. CDR3 in DNA: TGTGCCAGCAGACGACCACATGGGGGGAACGAGCAGTACTTC.

The sample holds one count of this clone. The chain recombines TRBV6-5 with TRBJ2-7, with D maybe TRBD1 (5 bases). Germline CDR1 is MNHEY and CDR2 is SVGAGI. V dropped 0 bases and J dropped 6 bases, with 9 bases sitting between them. The CDR3 loop spans 13 amino acids. The CDR3 is CASSYSKTAEQYF. CDR3 coding DNA: TGTGCCAGCAGTTACTCGAAGACAGCCGAGCAGTACTTC.

The chain links TRBV7-2 to TRBJ2-6; 9 bases match TRBD1. CDR3 length: 16 amino acids. The germline CDR1 and CDR2 sequences are SGHTA and FQGNSA. The V segment lost 5 bases and the J segment 2 bases; nucleotides outside the gene matches: 4. For the CDR3, the DNA is TGTGCCAGCAGCCCCCGGGACAGGGCTGGGGCCAACGTCCTGACTTTC. Translation gives CASSPRDRAGANVLTF.

The chain has TRBV11-2 and TRBJ2-3; 9 positions agree with TRBD1. The V segment lost 5 bases and the J segment 1 base; nucleotides outside the gene matches: 7. Per germline, CDR1 SGHAT and CDR2 FQNNGV. This CDR3 is built from 16 residues. DNA for the CDR3: TGTGCCAGCAGCGCTGACAGGGGGATTCGCACAGATACGCAGTATTTT. Residues: CASSADRGIRTDTQYF. The full variable domain, in which reference TRBV11-2 and TRBJ2-3 provide the parts outside the CDR3, is EAGVAQSPRYKIIEKRQSVAFWCNPISGHATLYWYQQILGQGPKLLIQFQNNGVVDDSQLPKDRFSAERLKGVDSTLKIQPAKLEDSAVYLCASSADRGIRTDTQYFGPGTRLTVL.

This chain's CDR3 is CASSRGSWVTEAFF. CDR3 nucleotides: TGTGCCAGCAGCCGAGGGAGTTGGGTCACTGAAGCTTTCTTT. This chain links TRBV14 with TRBJ1-1; the D is unclear. The germline gives CDR1 SGHDN, CDR2 FVKESK. There are 14 residues in the CDR3. Trimming removed 4 bases at V and 4 bases at J, with 13 bases between.

The CDR3 DNA follows: TGTGCCAGCAGCGTATGGCTAGCGGTCACCAACACCGGGGAGCTGTTTTTT. Protein product: CASSVWLAVTNTGELFF. The chain combines TRBV9 with TRBJ2-2; TRBD2 matches at 7 bases. The V gene end was trimmed by 1 base and the J gene end by 2 bases; junction bases not matched to a gene: 8. This CDR3 spans 17 amino acids. Per germline, CDR1 SGDLS and CDR2 YYNGEE.

This sequence joins TRBV6-5 and TRBJ1-5, with D perhaps matching TRBD1 (5 bases). The CDR3 covers 12 residues. The V gene's germline CDR1 is MNHEY and CDR2 SVGAGI. Deletions cut 6 bases from V and 3 bases from J, with 6 bases between. The CDR3 bases are TGTGCCAGCAGGGACACCAATCAGCCCCAGCATTTT. This codes for CASRDTNQPQHF.

This clone was recorded a few times. The genes are TRBV6-4 and TRBJ2-1, with 14 bases fitting TRBD2. Germline loops: CDR1 MRHNA, CDR2 SNTAGT. After removal of 6 bases from V and 3 bases from J, the junction contained 1 base not matched to a gene. CDR3 length: 15 residues. CDR3 residues: CASSGTSGGYNEQFF. The CDR3 nucleotides are TGTGCCAGCAGCGGGACTAGCGGGGGCTACAATGAGCAGTTCTTC.

The chain couples TRBV2 to TRBJ1-1; TRBD1 is a possible D gene (6 bases). The germline V gene encodes CDR1 SNHLY and CDR2 FYNNEI. V dropped 5 bases and J dropped 0 bases, with 13 bases sitting between them. The CDR3 totals 15 residues. DNA of the CDR3: TGTGCCAGCAGTCGGGAGGGGGGAATGAACACTGAAGCTTTCTTT. It translates to CASSREGGMNTEAFF.

The CDR3 region is CASSDRALSNQPQHF. The CDR3 DNA is TGTGCCAGCAGTGATAGAGCACTTAGCAATCAGCCCCAGCATTTT. This sequence joins TRBV6-1 and TRBJ1-5; no definite D call. Trimming removed 3 bases from V and 0 bases from J, with 9 bases in between. This CDR3 spans 15 amino acids. Germline lookup yields CDR1 MNHNS and CDR2 SASEGT.

The chain is built from TRBV11-2 and TRBJ2-7, with TRBD2 identical over 10 bases. V trimming: 5 bases; J trimming: 4 bases; junction bases outside the gene matches: 20. CDR1 and CDR2 from the germline V gene are SGHAT and FQNNGV. The CDR3 totals 19 residues. CDR3 sequence reads: CASSPSASGGDYKRYEQYV. The CDR3 nucleotides read TGTGCCAGCAGCCCTTCGGCTAGCGGGGGAGACTACAAACGGTACGAGCAGTACGTC.

The chain links TRBV7-8 to TRBJ2-7; no definite D call. The CDR3 contains 14 residues. Germline CDR1 and CDR2: SGHVS and FQNEAQ. Deletions cut 2 bases from V and 0 bases from J, with 8 bases between. The CDR3 coding sequence is TGTGCCAGCAGCTTAATTCTGGCCTCCTACGAGCAGTACGTC. Its protein is CASSLILASYEQYV.

The chain uses TRBV5-4 and TRBJ1-1; D gene uncertain. The germline V gene has CDR1 SGHNT and CDR2 YYREEE (reference sequence). V dropped 1 base and J dropped 6 bases, with 7 bases sitting between them. This CDR3 is 12 amino acids long. CDR3 DNA: TGTGCCAGCAGCTTGCGGGGTGCTGAAGCTTTCTTT. Translation gives CASSLRGAEAFF.

The chain has TRBV28 and TRBJ2-7, with D possibly matching TRBD1 (6 bases). The germline V gene encodes CDR1 MDHEN and CDR2 SYDVKM. The CDR3 has 14 residues. V was pared by 5 bases and J by 2 bases, with 13 bases between. In nucleotides, the CDR3 is TGTGCCAGCAGTGTACTTACAGGGACCTACGAGCAGTACTTC. As protein: CASSVLTGTYEQYF.

The chain carries TRBV24-1 and TRBJ2-2, with TRBD1 identical over 12 bases. Germline values: CDR1 KGHDR, CDR2 SFDVKD. V was clipped by 3 bases and J by 7 bases; unmatched bases: 8. The CDR3 has 17 amino acids. The CDR3 protein is CATSDPGQGAPNGELFF. CDR3 bases: TGTGCCACCAGTGATCCGGGACAGGGGGCGCCGAACGGGGAGCTGTTTTTT.

V gene TRBV5-6 combines with J gene TRBJ2-1, with 9 positions matching TRBD2. Germline-derived CDR1 and CDR2 are SGHDT and YYEEEE. V dropped 0 bases and J dropped 2; count of bases not matched to a gene: 6. The CDR3 runs 17 residues. In DNA form, the CDR3 reads TGTGCCAGCAGCTTGGCGGCGGGGGGGATTACCTACAATGAGCAGTTCTTC. Translation gives CASSLAAGGITYNEQFF.

This clone turned up a few times. The CDR3 nucleotides are TGTGCCAGCAGTTACGAGGGCAGCTTGAACGAGCAGTACTTC. Its protein is CASSYEGSLNEQYF. V usage is TRBV6-2 or TRBV6-3 and J usage is TRBJ2-7; perhaps TRBD2 as D (5 bases). Germline CDR1 reads MNHEY; CDR2 reads SVGEGT. This CDR3 comprises 14 residues. V was shortened by 2 bases and J by 5 bases, with 13 bases between the two germline ends.

This rearrangement joins TRBV19 to TRBJ2-3; a possible D gene is TRBD2 (5 bases). This CDR3 is 15 amino acids long. Germline assignment: CDR1 LNHDA and CDR2 SQIVND (reference sequence). V was clipped by 6 bases and J by 0 bases, with 13 bases between them. The CDR3 sequence: CASSPGSVSTDTQYF. The CDR3 DNA reads as TGTGCCAGTAGCCCGGGAAGTGTGAGCACAGATACGCAGTATTTT.

This chain uses TRBV28 with TRBJ2-1; 9 bases align to TRBD1. The CDR3 covers 17 residues. Germline CDR1 and CDR2: MDHEN and SYDVKM. V was clipped by 6 bases and J by 5 bases; unmatched bases: 14. CDR3 in amino acids: CASSLRTGTGTHNEQFF. In nucleotides, the CDR3 is TGTGCCAGCAGCCTAAGAACCGGGACAGGGACCCACAATGAGCAGTTCTTC.

The rearrangement joins TRBV7-9 to TRBJ1-5; no reliable D call. The V gene's germline CDR1 is SEHNR and CDR2 FQNEAQ (reference sequence). V lost 1 base and J 5 bases, leaving 6 bases between the germline ends. The CDR3 extends over 13 amino acids. CDR3 bases: TGTGCCAGCAGCTTAGTAGCGTATCAGCCCCAGCATTTT. It encodes CASSLVAYQPQHF.

V usage is TRBV6-5 and J usage is TRBJ1-5; 7 nucleotides line up with TRBD1. V shed 5 bases, J shed 5 bases, and the junction held 9 bases outside the gene matches. The length of the CDR3 is 15 residues. CDR1 MNHEY and CDR2 SVGAGI come from the germline V gene. CDR3 sequence: CASSPTGAFDQPQHF. DNA for the CDR3: TGTGCCAGCAGTCCCACAGGGGCGTTCGATCAGCCCCAGCATTTT.

Concerning this clone: The germline gene is not matched at one end of the junction; a read error may be the cause. The rearrangement joins TRBV12-5 to TRBJ2-4, with D unresolved. CDR3 size: 9 residues. Germline values: CDR1 LGHNT, CDR2 FRNRAP. CDR3 sequence: CASGFPLYF. The CDR3 coding sequence is TGTGCTAGCGGTTTTCCTTTGTACTTC.